The rows below give T cell receptor beta chains drawn from one sample of a study of blood T cells in healthy people across ages. A single record per CDR3 protein comes from TCRdb applying MiXCR to the 5' RACE reads. The table has roughly 800,000 distinct CDR3 sequences, under 40% seen once; the top ten hold about an eighth. The sample comprised blood. These receptors were obtained from a man younger than 35 in good health. The CDR3 runs from the conserved cysteine through the conserved F or W. The size field is filled for only some rows; it gives once, few, many or a size class.

size,V,J,CDR3
few,TRBV9,TRBJ1-2,CASSVAQGNGYDYTF
few,TRBV21-1,TRBJ1-2,CASSEPQVGNYGYTF
NA,TRBV7-6,TRBJ1-1,CASSAEAHTEAFF
NA,TRBV5-1,TRBJ1-2,CASSVVDPRDGYTF
NA,TRBV6-2/TRBV6-3,TRBJ1-1,CASSFWTGADTEAFF
NA,TRBV10-3,TRBJ2-2,CAISDSRGGTGELFF
NA,TRBV18,TRBJ2-7,CASSPRDGLSYNEQYF
NA,TRBV4-3,TRBJ2-5,CASSQGRAPPAHEQYF
NA,TRBV27,TRBJ1-5,CASRSRDTSNQPQHF
few,TRBV7-3,TRBJ1-1,CASRDSPLLNTEAFF
few,TRBV6-2/TRBV6-3,TRBJ1-5,CASTPAGDRNQPQHF
NA,TRBV12-5,TRBJ1-1,CASGITAEMADFGEAFF
once,TRBV20-1,TRBJ2-3,CSATTGLLTDTQYF
NA,TRBV6-6,TRBJ2-1,CASTKGQGNYNEQFF
few,TRBV5-6,TRBJ2-3,CASSGGPGQYRVTQYF
once,TRBV3-1,TRBJ1-1,CASRDRGRGTEAFF
many,TRBV9,TRBJ1-2,CASSPYGYTF
NA,TRBV7-6,TRBJ2-3,CASSLAGRGKADTQYF
NA,TRBV4-3,TRBJ2-2,CASSQTGLDTGELFF
few,TRBV5-1,TRBJ2-1,CASSHLLSNNEQFF
NA,TRBV9,TRBJ2-1,CASSARTSTVNNEQFF
few,TRBV5-4,TRBJ2-3,CASQLLAGGQTDTQYF
few,TRBV12-3/TRBV12-4,NA,CASSRGTATGNEQYF
NA,TRBV7-2,TRBJ2-5,CASSPTGRQETQYF
NA,TRBV20-1,TRBJ1-4,CSAPAPGTVNEKLFF
few,TRBV6-6,TRBJ2-5,CASSYSTQGTGETQYF
NA,TRBV7-3,TRBJ2-2,CASSSGGTNTGELFF
few,TRBV6-2/TRBV6-3,TRBJ2-7,CASRTPLNEQYF
few,TRBV7-6,TRBJ1-1,CASSLSMDEAFF
NA,TRBV29-1,TRBJ2-3,CSAERNRGGTDTQYF
many,TRBV4-1,TRBJ1-1,CASSQEGNRNTEAFF
few,TRBV25-1,TRBJ2-1,CASSSFSYNEQFF
NA,TRBV11-2,TRBJ1-1,CASSSRCGWGDTEAFF
NA,TRBV10-3,TRBJ2-5,CAIRGATGEKETQYF